Listed here are 32 T cell receptor beta chains from one sample, sequenced in a study of OX40 agonist ivuxolimab in advanced cancers. Generated by immunoSEQ multiplex PCR, the TCRdb table keeps only in-frame clones and is missing some. The data contain around 150,000 clones, 85% to 95% of them singletons. Material: CD4+ or CD8+ T cells sorted from blood, obtained in a trial of the OX40 agonist ivuxolimab. These receptors were taken from an adult with an advanced solid tumor such as melanoma, head and neck, liver or kidney cancer.

The chain is built from TRBV5-6 and TRBJ2-2, with 8 bases lining up with TRBD1. The CDR3 has 16 amino acids. In germline, CDR1 is SGHDT, CDR2 YYEEEE. V shed 0 bases and J 3 bases; nucleotides not matched to a gene: 4. The CDR3 loop reads CASSLVGQVDTGELFF. CDR3 DNA: TGTGCCAGCAGCTTGGTGGGACAGGTCGACACCGGGGAGCTGTTTTTT.

V is TRBV11-2 and J is TRBJ2-1; the D gene is possibly TRBD1 (6 bases). V was clipped by 6 bases and J by 0 bases, with 15 bases between them. Germline V gene lookup returns CDR1 SGHAT and CDR2 FQNNGV. The CDR3 has 16 residues. The CDR3 DNA sequence: TGTGCCAGCAGAGACAGGTTGGGGAGCTCCTACAATGAGCAGTTCTTC. Amino acids: CASRDRLGSSYNEQFF.

The gene calls are TRBV20-1 and TRBJ1-2; D might be TRBD1 (6 bases). Between the trimmed V and J ends, which lost 5 bases and 6 bases, there was a span of 10 bases. The CDR3 totals 11 residues. Per germline, CDR1 DFQATT and CDR2 SNEGSKA (reference sequence). This chain's CDR3 is CSAPTGDGYTF. The CDR3 coding sequence is TGCAGTGCTCCGACAGGAGATGGCTACACCTTC.

The rearrangement joins TRBV7-3 to TRBJ2-7, with 8 bases that match TRBD2. Trimming cost V 5 bases and J 8 bases; bases outside gene matches: 11. There are 14 residues in the CDR3. The germline V gene has CDR1 SGHTA and CDR2 FQGTGA. CDR3 sequence reads: CASSLSGTSFQQYF. The CDR3 DNA reads TGTGCCAGCAGCCTTAGCGGGACTAGTTTCCAGCAGTACTTC.

The chain employs TRBV28 and TRBJ1-1; unclear D gene. Deletions cut 8 bases from V and 4 bases from J, with 8 bases between. There are 11 residues in the CDR3. The germline CDR1 and CDR2 sequences are MDHEN and SYDVKM. The CDR3, as DNA: TGTGCCAGCCGCATCCCCACTGAAGCTTTCTTT. This codes for CASRIPTEAFF.

The chain uses TRBV6-1 and TRBJ1-1, with D tentatively TRBD1 (6 bases). The CDR3 runs 12 residues. Germline CDR1 MNHNS, CDR2 SASEGT. Between the trimmed V and J ends, which lost 6 bases and 1 base, there was a span of 6 bases. CDR3 loop: CASRQGNTEAFF. The CDR3 DNA reads TGTGCCAGCAGACAGGGGAACACTGAAGCTTTCTTT.

This clone was seen a single time. The chain joins TRBV18 to TRBJ2-3; the D is unclear. Germline V gene data show CDR1 as KGHSH and CDR2 as LQKENI. Trimming took 0 bases from V and 4 from J, leaving 2 bases between them. The CDR3 has 12 amino acids. As DNA, the CDR3 is TGTGCCAGCTCACCACCGGCAGATACGCAGTATTTT. The encoded protein is CASSPPADTQYF.

The genes are TRBV11-3 and TRBJ2-1; 8 bases line up with TRBD2. CDR1 is SGHNT and CDR2 is YENEEA in the germline V gene. J was trimmed by 5 bases and V by 5 bases; bases with no gene match: 8. The CDR3 contains 15 residues. The CDR3, as DNA: TGTGCCAGCAGCCCCCGGGGGGGGCCGAACAATGAGCAGTTCTTC. Amino acids: CASSPRGGPNNEQFF.

The gene calls are TRBV7-2 and TRBJ2-1; no firm D call. The CDR3 is 15 residues long. Germline V CDR1 and CDR2: SGHTA, FQGNSA. Trimming shortened V by 1 base and J by 6 bases, and 13 bases separated the two germline ends. Here the CDR3 reads CASSLGGSKSNEQFF. The DNA for the CDR3 is TGTGCCAGCAGCTTAGGGGGATCGAAGAGCAATGAGCAGTTCTTC.

The chain has TRBV25-1 and TRBJ2-3, with a possible D match to TRBD1 (5 bases). Trimming took off 4 bases at V and 1 base at J, with 15 bases between the two ends. The length of the CDR3 is 16 residues. The germline V gene has CDR1 MGHDK and CDR2 SYGVNS. CDR3 nucleotide sequence: TGTGCCAGCAGTGTCCCCCCCGGACACGGCACAGATACGCAGTATTTT. Translation gives CASSVPPGHGTDTQYF.

The chain couples TRBV7-2 to TRBJ1-1; D possibly corresponds to TRBD1 (5 bases). V was pared by 0 bases and J by 4 bases, with 15 bases between. This CDR3 has 16 amino acids. CDR1 and CDR2 (germline): SGHTA, FQGNSA. The CDR3, as DNA: TGTGCCAGCAGCTTAGCGCAGGGCCCGAGCAGCACTGAAGCTTTCTTT. It specifies CASSLAQGPSSTEAFF.

V and J are TRBV6-6 and TRBJ2-1; possible D gene TRBD1, 5 bases. CDR1 MNHNY and CDR2 SVGAGI come from the germline V gene (reference sequence). There are 15 residues in the CDR3. V was trimmed by 8 bases and J by 4 bases, leaving 18 bases between them. The CDR3 coding sequence is TGTGCCAGCGTACGACAGCCCCCTGAATACAATGAGCAGTTCTTC. Protein: CASVRQPPEYNEQFF.

V gene TRBV18 combines with J gene TRBJ2-2; TRBD2 matches at 14 bases. The J segment lost 3 bases and the V segment lost 2 bases, leaving 5 bases of the junction unmatched. This CDR3 spans 18 amino acids. Germline lookup yields CDR1 KGHSH and CDR2 LQKENI. In DNA form, the CDR3 reads TGTGCCAGCTCACCAAGACTAGCGGGAGGGCCGGACACCGGGGAGCTGTTTTTT. Protein sequence: CASSPRLAGGPDTGELFF.

This clone was picked up one time. The chain carries TRBV7-2 and TRBJ2-1, with 8 bases lining up with TRBD2. The CDR3 contains 14 residues. V was clipped by 7 bases and J by 10 bases; unmatched bases: 12. CDR1 is SGHTA, CDR2 FQGNSA, per germline. CDR3 sequence reads: CASTSGGGAAEQFF. The CDR3 DNA is TGTGCCAGCACCTCGGGGGGGGGCGCGGCGGAGCAGTTCTTC.

The genes are TRBV5-1 and TRBJ2-2, with TRBD2 as a possible D gene (6 bases). CDR1 and CDR2 (germline): SGHRS, YFSETQ. This CDR3 region has 17 residues. V dropped 3 bases and J dropped 0 bases, with 15 bases sitting between them. The CDR3 sequence is CASSWGVVAANTGELFF. The CDR3 region has the DNA TGCGCCAGCAGCTGGGGGGTAGTAGCGGCGAACACCGGGGAGCTGTTTTTT.

In this sample, this clone turned up once. The chain couples TRBV28 to TRBJ2-1, with 13 bases aligning to TRBD2. The CDR3 length is 21 residues. After removal of 4 bases from V and 1 base from J, the junction contained 16 bases not matched to a gene. Germline CDR1 reads MDHEN; CDR2 reads SYDVKM. The CDR3 loop reads CASSSPGLAGWRDGSYNEQFF. For the CDR3, the DNA is TGTGCCAGCAGTTCCCCGGGACTAGCGGGATGGCGAGACGGGTCCTACAATGAGCAGTTCTTC.

This sequence joins TRBV6-5 and TRBJ2-5; 11 nucleotides match TRBD2. The CDR3 is 14 amino acids. With 7 bases clipped from V and 8 bases from J, the junction kept 9 bases outside the gene matches. Per the germline V gene, CDR1 is MNHEY and CDR2 is SVGAGI. The CDR3 DNA reads TGTGCCAGCACCCTCACTAGCGGGGGAGGAACCCAGTACTTC. Translated: CASTLTSGGGTQYF.

This chain links TRBV18 with TRBJ1-4, with D perhaps TRBD1 (5 bases). Germline lookup yields CDR1 KGHSH and CDR2 LQKENI. This CDR3 is 15 amino acids long. Deletions cut 6 bases from V and 0 bases from J, with 11 bases between. CDR3 DNA sequence: TGTGCCAGCTCCGACCGGGGGACAACTAATGAAAAACTGTTTTTT. Amino acids: CASSDRGTTNEKLFF.

In the case of this clone: In the same sample, other DNA sequences code for this CDR3. This sequence joins TRBV9 and TRBJ2-3, with D uncertain. The length of the CDR3 is 13 residues. Trimming took off 0 bases at V and 4 bases at J, with 6 bases between the two ends. Germline lookup yields CDR1 SGDLS and CDR2 YYNGEE. The CDR3 loop is CASSVAPADTQYF. The CDR3 region has the DNA TGTGCCAGCAGCGTAGCGCCCGCAGATACGCAGTATTTT.

This chain links TRBV9 with TRBJ2-6; 8 bases map to TRBD1. The CDR3 sequence is 19 residues long. Germline V gene lookup returns CDR1 SGDLS and CDR2 YYNGEE. The ends lost 0 bases at V and 3 bases at J; junction bases unmatched: 11. CDR3 amino acids: CASSVAPGGVFGGANVLTF. The CDR3 region has the DNA TGTGCCAGCAGCGTAGCTCCAGGGGGCGTTTTTGGTGGGGCCAACGTCCTGACTTTC.

CDR3 region: CASSVNRVYSNQPQHF. The CDR3 DNA is TGTGCCAGCAGTGTCAACAGGGTTTATAGCAATCAGCCCCAGCATTTT. The chain has TRBV27 and TRBJ1-5; tentatively, D is TRBD1 (6 bases). The CDR3 runs 16 residues. The germline gives CDR1 MNHEY, CDR2 SMNVEV (reference sequence). V lost 5 bases, J lost 0 bases, and 14 bases lay in between.

The chain joins TRBV6-6 to TRBJ2-1, with 11 bases lining up with TRBD2. The germline gives CDR1 MNHNY, CDR2 SVGAGI (reference sequence). The CDR3 contains 16 residues. The V gene end was trimmed by 5 bases and the J gene end by 8 bases; junction bases not matched to a gene: 11. CDR3 bases: TGTGCCAGCAGTCCTTCCCCGTCTAGCGGGAGGTATGAGCAGTTCTTC. It specifies CASSPSPSSGRYEQFF.

CDR3 sequence: CASSLFQLGTEAFF. The CDR3 DNA reads TGCGCCAGCAGCTTGTTCCAGTTAGGCACTGAAGCTTTCTTT. The chain combines TRBV5-1 with TRBJ1-1; D remains ambiguous. Trimming removed 1 base at V and 4 bases at J, with 11 bases between. This CDR3 is built from 14 residues. Germline V CDR1 and CDR2: SGHRS, YFSETQ.

The rearrangement uses TRBV5-1 and TRBJ1-1, with TRBD1 matching over 10 bases. This CDR3 region has 16 residues. CDR1 and CDR2 from the germline V gene are SGHRS and YFSETQ. Trimming at V came to 4 bases and at J to 6 bases, leaving 12 bases not matched to a gene. As DNA, the CDR3 is TGCGCCAGCAGCGTTGACAGGGGGCTGACATCGGCTGAAGCTTTCTTT. This sequence encodes CASSVDRGLTSAEAFF.

This chain links TRBV28 with TRBJ2-3; the match to TRBD2 covers 9 bases. V shed 6 bases and J 2 bases; nucleotides not matched to a gene: 9. CDR3 length equals 16 residues. Germline CDR1 is MDHEN and CDR2 is SYDVKM. The CDR3 coding sequence is TGTGCCAGCAGCTGGCCACTAGCGGGCAACACAGATACGCAGTATTTT. Its protein is CASSWPLAGNTDTQYF.

The chain uses TRBV6-5 and TRBJ1-6, with D hard to call. The ends were cut back, 3 bases at V and 0 bases at J, with 6 bases in the middle. Germline lookup yields CDR1 MNHEY and CDR2 SVGAGI. This CDR3 has 15 amino acids. The CDR3 DNA reads TGTGCCAGCAGTTATCTGGCCTCCTATAATTCACCCCTCCACTTT. Protein product: CASSYLASYNSPLHF.

V usage is TRBV27 and J usage is TRBJ2-7, with 9 positions matching TRBD1. CDR1 MNHEY and CDR2 SMNVEV come from the germline V gene (reference sequence). Unmatched junction bases numbered 5, after V lost 8 bases and J lost 0 bases. The CDR3 contains 14 residues. The CDR3 protein is CASRGQGHSYEQYF. CDR3 DNA sequence: TGTGCCAGCCGTGGACAGGGGCACTCCTACGAGCAGTACTTC.

This chain joins TRBV4-2 and TRBJ2-7; D is perhaps TRBD2 (6 bases). The V end lost 0 bases, the J end lost 0 bases, and 21 bases lay between the germline ends. CDR1 and CDR2 (germline): LGHNA, YNFKEQ. This CDR3 spans 19 amino acids. CDR3 sequence: CASSQEDRVGGVSSYEQYF. DNA for the CDR3: TGTGCCAGCAGCCAAGAAGATAGGGTGGGAGGAGTGAGCTCCTACGAGCAGTACTTC.

This chain uses TRBV9 with TRBJ1-2, with D possibly being TRBD1 (6 bases). Looked up from germline, CDR1 is SGDLS and CDR2 is YYNGEE. CDR3 length: 13 amino acids. The V and J ends lost 6 bases and 7 bases respectively, with 16 bases between them. CDR3 sequence: CASMGQHRGGYTF. CDR3 bases: TGTGCCAGCATGGGACAACACCGGGGTGGCTACACCTTC.

The chain joins TRBV2 to TRBJ1-2; D remains ambiguous. V lost 3 bases to trimming and J lost 4 bases, with 9 bases between them. Germline loops: CDR1 SNHLY, CDR2 FYNNEI. There are 13 residues in the CDR3. CDR3 sequence: CASSEEGIYGYTF. For the CDR3, the DNA is TGTGCCAGCAGTGAGGAAGGGATCTATGGCTACACCTTC.

V is TRBV10-3 and J is TRBJ1-1; 9 positions match TRBD1. The CDR3 is made up of 16 amino acids. Germline CDR1 is ENHRY and CDR2 is SYGVKD. V lost 6 bases, J lost 0 bases, and 8 bases stayed unmatched. This CDR3 reads CAIRMGQGFMNTEAFF. As DNA, the CDR3 is TGTGCCATCAGAATGGGACAGGGATTCATGAACACTGAAGCTTTCTTT.

The rearrangement links TRBV5-1 to TRBJ1-1, with a weak D call TRBD1 (6 bases). This CDR3 is built from 16 residues. CDR1 and CDR2 from the germline V gene are SGHRS and YFSETQ. Trimming pared 3 bases from V and 2 bases from J, leaving 17 bases between. The CDR3 DNA reads TGCGCCAGCAGCTCCCGTGCGGGGGGGCGCAACACTGAAGCTTTCTTT. This encodes CASSSRAGGRNTEAFF.